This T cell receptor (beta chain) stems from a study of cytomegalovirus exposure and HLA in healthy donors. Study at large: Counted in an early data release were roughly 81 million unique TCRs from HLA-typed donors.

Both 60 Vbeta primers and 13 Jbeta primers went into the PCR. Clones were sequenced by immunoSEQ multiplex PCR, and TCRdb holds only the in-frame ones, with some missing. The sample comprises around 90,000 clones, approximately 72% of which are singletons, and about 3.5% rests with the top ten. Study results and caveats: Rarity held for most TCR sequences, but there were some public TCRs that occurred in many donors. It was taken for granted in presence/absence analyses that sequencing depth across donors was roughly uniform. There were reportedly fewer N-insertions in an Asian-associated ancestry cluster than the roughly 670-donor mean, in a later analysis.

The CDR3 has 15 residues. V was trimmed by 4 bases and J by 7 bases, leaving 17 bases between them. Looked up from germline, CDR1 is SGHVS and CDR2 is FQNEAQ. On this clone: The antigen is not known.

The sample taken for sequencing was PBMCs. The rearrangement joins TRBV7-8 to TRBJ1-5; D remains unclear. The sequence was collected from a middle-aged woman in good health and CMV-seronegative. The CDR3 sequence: CASSSPGESNQPQHF. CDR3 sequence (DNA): TGTGCCAGCAGCTCCCCGGGAGAGAGTAACCAGCCCCAGCATTTT.